Following are 11 T cell receptor beta chains from one sample sequenced in a study of blood T cell repertoires in COVID-19. Sequencing used immunoSEQ multiplex PCR; TCRdb keeps in-frame clones, though not all of them. The sample records 250,000 or so clones, around 90% being singletons. The sample comprised peripheral blood. The receptors were sampled from a young man with COVID-19, enrolled during active disease.

The rearrangement links TRBV11-2 to TRBJ2-1, with TRBD2 matching over 10 bases. CDR3 length: 17 residues. CDR1 and CDR2 (germline): SGHAT, FQNNGV. J was trimmed by 3 bases and V by 2 bases; bases with no gene match: 7. The CDR3 region is CASSLLTSGYNYNEQFF. For the CDR3, the DNA is TGTGCCAGCAGCTTATTGACTAGCGGGTACAACTACAATGAGCAGTTCTTC.

V and J are TRBV5-1 and TRBJ1-3, with D uncertain. This CDR3 comprises 12 residues. Trimming cost V 0 bases and J 6 bases, with 4 bases left between them. Germline lookup yields CDR1 SGHRS and CDR2 YFSETQ. The CDR3 region is CASSLEPNTIYF. CDR3 bases: TGCGCCAGCAGCTTGGAGCCAAACACCATATATTTT.

The genes are TRBV7-2 and TRBJ1-5; D gene ambiguous. Trimming shortened V by 5 bases and J by 0 bases, and 5 bases separated the two germline ends. Per the germline V gene, CDR1 is SGHTA and CDR2 is FQGNSA. CDR3 length: 13 amino acids. This CDR3 is CASSRSSNQPQHF. In nucleotides, the CDR3 is TGTGCCAGCAGCCGCAGTAGCAATCAGCCCCAGCATTTT.

The chain has TRBV19 and TRBJ2-7; TRBD1 aligns across 11 bases. V lost 2 bases, J lost 6 bases, and 9 bases stayed unmatched. CDR3 size: 16 residues. Germline V gives CDR1 LNHDA, CDR2 SQIVND (reference sequence). CDR3 DNA: TGTGCCAGTAGTATAACTGGGACAGGGGGATCGGGCGAGCAGTACTTC. Translated: CASSITGTGGSGEQYF. Based on the CDR3 plus reference TRBV19 and TRBJ2-7, the full variable domain is DGGITQSPKYLFRKEGQNVTLSCEQNLNHDAMYWYRQDPGQGLRLIYYSQIVNDFQKGDIAEGYSVSREKKESFPLTVTSAQKNPTAFYLCASSITGTGGSGEQYFGPGTRLTVT.

The chain combines TRBV18 with TRBJ1-2, with D possibly matching TRBD1 (5 bases). Germline V gene data show CDR1 as KGHSH and CDR2 as LQKENI. Trimming took off 3 bases at V and 0 bases at J, with 11 bases between the two ends. This CDR3 is 15 amino acids long. The CDR3 nucleotides are TGTGCCAGCTCACCGGCGGGGGGTGCTAACTATGGCTACACCTTC. Amino acids: CASSPAGGANYGYTF.

This clone appeared once. The V gene is TRBV19, the J gene TRBJ2-3; TRBD1 aligns across 8 bases. V was clipped by 4 bases and J by 1 base; unmatched bases: 4. The CDR3 has 15 amino acids. Germline V gene data show CDR1 as LNHDA and CDR2 as SQIVND (reference sequence). The CDR3 DNA sequence: TGTGCCAGTAGTACCGGGACAGGCGGCACAGATACGCAGTATTTT. Translated, it gives CASSTGTGGTDTQYF.

This clone appeared a few times. The CDR3 DNA reads as TGCGCCAGCAGTGAGTCCCGGACAGGGGGCTTCTCCACTGGAAACACCATATATTTT. The encoded protein is CASSESRTGGFSTGNTIYF. The V and J genes are TRBV10-2 and TRBJ1-3; 11 bases are a match to TRBD1. The J segment lost 2 bases and the V segment lost 0 bases, leaving 9 bases of the junction unmatched. CDR1 WSHSY and CDR2 SAAADI come from the germline V gene. The CDR3 extends over 19 amino acids.

CDR3 in DNA: TGTGCCAGCAGTTCTAAAGGACTAGCGGGAGGCGATGAGCAGTTCTTC. Translation: CASSSKGLAGGDEQFF. V usage is TRBV11-2 and J usage is TRBJ2-1; TRBD2 matches 14 bases. J was trimmed by 8 bases and V by 6 bases; bases with no gene match: 9. The CDR3 contains 16 residues. CDR1 SGHAT and CDR2 FQNNGV come from the germline V gene.

The rearrangement links TRBV28 to TRBJ2-1; possible D gene TRBD2, 6 bases. Germline V CDR1 and CDR2: MDHEN, SYDVKM. CDR3 length equals 14 residues. Trimming took 5 bases from V and 1 from J, leaving 9 bases between them. The CDR3, as DNA: TGTGCCAGCAGTCAGGGACTTTCCTACAATGAGCAGTTCTTC. Translating gives CASSQGLSYNEQFF.

The chain has TRBV28 and TRBJ2-1; 8 bases map to TRBD2. This CDR3 has 15 residues. Germline CDR1 and CDR2: MDHEN and SYDVKM. Losses at the gene ends were 6 bases for V and 8 bases for J; bases not matched to a gene: 12. CDR3 region: CASSLLFRGGDEQFF. For the CDR3, the DNA is TGTGCCAGCAGCCTCCTCTTTCGGGGGGGCGATGAGCAGTTCTTC. Looking up the rest from reference TRBV28 and TRBJ2-1 gives the full variable domain: DVKVTQSSRYLVKRTGEKVFLECVQDMDHENMFWYRQDPGLGLRLIYFSYDVKMKEKGDIPEGYSVSREKKERFSLILESASTNQTSMYLCASSLLFRGGDEQFFGPGTRLTVL.

V and J are TRBV2 and TRBJ1-5; D unresolved. Germline V gene lookup returns CDR1 SNHLY and CDR2 FYNNEI. There are 14 residues in the CDR3. V lost 8 bases and J lost 3, with 14 bases in between. The CDR3 region has the DNA TGTGCCAGCGTAGAGAGCGACGTCAATCAGCCCCAGCATTTT. Protein: CASVESDVNQPQHF.